The 5 T cell receptor beta chains listed next were all sequenced from one sample in a study of spatial heterogeneity in lung cancer. In TCRdb, the 5' RACE reads were re-called with MiXCR into one record per CDR3 protein. The sample carries over 10,000 distinct CDR3 sequences, 12% to 15% recorded once. Time point in this sample: sample taken at primary tumor resection. Unsorted samples of tumor, nontumor lung or frozen PBMC had their whole RNA sequenced. Source: PBMCs, taken at surgery. These receptors were taken from a male donor with early-stage non-small cell lung cancer.

This clonotype was detected once. The rearrangement links TRBV7-2 to TRBJ2-7, with 8 bases matching TRBD1. The CDR3 sequence is 12 residues long. The germline CDR1 and CDR2 sequences are SGHTA and FQGNSA. V was clipped by 3 bases and J by 13 bases; unmatched bases: 8. DNA for the CDR3: TGTGCCAGCAGCTTCGCGAGGGACAGGCACTACTTC. As protein: CASSFARDRHYF. Complete variable domain (other parts from reference TRBV7-2 and TRBJ2-7): GAGVSQSPSNKVTEKGKDVELRCDPISGHTALYWYRQSLGQGLEFLIYFQGNSAPDKSGLPSDRFSAERTGGSVSTLTIQRTQQEDSAVYLCASSFARDRHYFGPGTRLTVT.

This clonotype was detected a few times. V and J are TRBV19 and TRBJ2-2, with D tentatively TRBD1 (6 bases). With 7 bases removed from V and 7 bases from J, the gap between germline ends came to 16 bases. CDR3 length: 14 amino acids. CDR1 and CDR2 (germline): LNHDA, SQIVND (reference sequence). The CDR3 bases are TGTGCCAGTACCCGGACAGTCCGGGACGGGGAGCTGTTTTTT. Its translation: CASTRTVRDGELFF.

This clonotype was counted many times. CDR3 loop: CATYGGREAFF. The DNA for the CDR3 is TGTGCCACCTACGGAGGACGTGAAGCTTTCTTT. This chain joins TRBV27 and TRBJ1-1; D is undetermined. The CDR3 is made up of 11 amino acids. V was pared by 10 bases and J by 7 bases, with 13 bases between. Germline V gene sequence: CDR1 MNHEY, CDR2 SMNVEV (reference sequence).

For this clonotype: A much larger clone lies a single base off, so this may be a read error. V and J are TRBV12-3 or TRBV12-4 and TRBJ2-2; 10 positions match TRBD1. The CDR3 has 13 residues. The CDR3 bases are TGTACCAGCAGCGGACAGGGGGCCGGGGAGCTGTTTTTT. Its protein is CTSSGQGAGELFF.

The chain is built from TRBV3-1 and TRBJ2-1; the D gene could be TRBD1 or TRBD2 (5 bases each). This CDR3 has 15 residues. V was trimmed by 4 bases and J by 3 bases, leaving 13 bases between them. CDR1 LGHDT and CDR2 YNNKEL come from the germline V gene (reference sequence). Here the CDR3 reads CASSRETEGYNEQFF. CDR3 sequence (DNA): TGTGCCAGCAGCCGGGAGACAGAGGGCTACAATGAGCAGTTCTTC.